The 11 T cell receptor beta chains reported below all come from one sample, sequenced in a study of vaccination effects on CD4 cells after COVID-19 (dated 2022 in TCRdb). In the ViraFEST assay, PBMC were stimulated with viral peptide pools, and TCR sequencing was then used to find antigen-specific CD4+ T cell clonotypes based on their expansion. After approximately eleven days of culture, CD4+ T cells were isolated with the EasySep CD4+ T cell isolation kit. Negative nucleocapsid antibody results before and after vaccination confirmed that the healthy vaccine recipients had no prior SARS-CoV-2 infection. To prepare the library, the immunoSEQ multiplex PCR assay was applied. Here the immuneACCESS table is served through TCRdb, limited to in-frame sequences with V and J called. Missing clones are a known gap in these copies; in checked studies unresolved V genes cover under half, and the rest lacks a known reason. For this sample the table gives about 70,000 clones, of which about four fifths were detected only once. 9% to 15% of the sample belongs to the ten largest clones.

Their antigens remain unidentified. The sequencing here drew on CD4+ T cells from PBMCs cultured with SARS-CoV-2 spike peptides, taken before COVID-19 vaccination. The cell subset or site label, read with the paper, signifies: SARS-CoV-2 spike overlapping peptide pool stimulation. The receptors here all came from a human donor who received a COVID-19 vaccine.

This clone appeared a single time. The chain links TRBV6-2 or TRBV6-3 to TRBJ1-2, with TRBD1 matching 12 bases. Trimming at V came to 2 bases and at J to 7 bases, leaving 5 bases not matched to a gene. The germline V gene has CDR1 MNHEY and CDR2 SVGEGT. The CDR3 sequence is 15 residues long. This CDR3 is CASSYRDRGRGGYTF. For the CDR3, the DNA is TGTGCCAGCAGTTACCGGGACAGGGGGCGCGGTGGCTACACCTTC.

The chain has TRBV11-2 and TRBJ2-3; tentatively, D is TRBD2 (5 bases). V lost 8 bases and J lost 0, with 15 bases in between. Germline CDR1 is SGHAT and CDR2 is FQNNGV. This CDR3 is 15 amino acids long. Written as DNA, the CDR3 is TGTGCCAGCGTCGGCCGGGGATTTAGCACAGATACGCAGTATTTT. Its translation is CASVGRGFSTDTQYF.

The gene calls are TRBV5-6 and TRBJ2-2; D might be TRBD1 (5 bases). From germline, CDR1 is SGHDT and CDR2 YYEEEE. The germline V and J ends were trimmed by 1 base and 4 bases, with 14 bases remaining between them. This CDR3 is built from 16 residues. In DNA form, the CDR3 reads TGTGCCAGCAGCTTGTTGGACACTCTGAGCACCGGGGAGCTGTTTTTT. Translating gives CASSLLDTLSTGELFF.

This clone appeared once. V gene TRBV9 combines with J gene TRBJ1-1; 8 bases are shared with TRBD1. Per germline, CDR1 SGDLS and CDR2 YYNGEE. This CDR3 has 16 residues. J gave up 4 bases and V 0 bases, and 8 bases lay outside the gene matches. The CDR3 region has the DNA TGTGCCAGCAGCGTAGCCCCCCAGGGGGCCGGCACTGAAGCTTTCTTT. As protein: CASSVAPQGAGTEAFF.

The J gene is TRBJ2-5, the V gene TRBV11-1; D ambiguous. The CDR3 has 13 residues. Looked up from germline, CDR1 is SGHAT and CDR2 is FQDESV (reference sequence). Between the trimmed V and J ends, which lost 1 base and 5 bases, there was a span of 8 bases. The CDR3 nucleotides are TGTGCCAGCAGCTTAGGAGAGACGGAGACCCAGTACTTC. Its translation: CASSLGETETQYF.

This chain connects TRBV30 to TRBJ2-1; D may match TRBD1 or TRBD2 (6 bases each). The CDR3 is made up of 12 amino acids. CDR1 is GTSNPN, CDR2 SVGIG, per germline (reference sequence). V was pared by 1 base and J by 15 bases, with 16 bases between. The CDR3 DNA sequence: TGTGCCTGGAGTGCTGGACTATTCAGGGGGTTCTTC. This encodes CAWSAGLFRGFF.

V and J are TRBV29-1 and TRBJ2-5; maybe TRBD2 (5 bases). CDR3 length: 13 residues. V was trimmed by 5 bases and J by 4 bases, leaving 14 bases between them. Germline CDR1 reads SQVTM; CDR2 reads ANQGSEA. The CDR3 sequence is CSVYRARGETQYF. CDR3 coding DNA: TGCAGCGTTTACCGGGCCCGGGGAGAGACCCAGTACTTC.

CDR3 sequence reads: CASSEGGVTEAFF. The CDR3 coding sequence is TGCGCCAGCAGTGAAGGTGGGGTCACTGAAGCTTTCTTT. The chain carries TRBV10-2 and TRBJ1-1; D is unclear. CDR1 is WSHSY and CDR2 is SAAADI in the germline V gene. V was clipped by 3 bases and J by 4 bases, with 9 bases between them. The CDR3 sequence is 13 residues long.

As DNA, the CDR3 is TGTGCCAGCAGAGCCCTCGGGCTCAAAACTAGCACAGATACGCAGTATTTT. Translating gives CASRALGLKTSTDTQYF. The chain couples TRBV27 to TRBJ2-3, with D uncertain. V was shortened by 6 bases and J by 0 bases, with 19 bases between the two germline ends. This CDR3 has 17 amino acids. Germline-derived CDR1 and CDR2 are MNHEY and SMNVEV (reference sequence).

This clone was recorded a few times. This sequence joins TRBV15 and TRBJ2-7, with 9 bases identical to TRBD1. Germline V gives CDR1 LNHNV, CDR2 YYDKDF (reference sequence). The CDR3 totals 13 residues. The CDR3 here is CATSRDLGTGFFV. The CDR3, as DNA: TGTGCCACCAGCAGAGATCTAGGGACAGGGTTTTTCGTC.

The J gene is TRBJ1-5, the V gene TRBV7-8; maybe TRBD1 (6 bases). Trimming left V 1 base short and J 4 bases short, with 11 bases between. Germline V lookup: CDR1 SGHVS, CDR2 FQNEAQ. The CDR3 totals 15 residues. CDR3 residues: CASSLGQGRNQPQHF. The CDR3 DNA sequence: TGTGCCAGCAGCTTAGGGCAGGGGCGGAATCAGCCCCAGCATTTT.